Listed below are T cell receptor beta chains from one sample, sequenced in a study of early T cells in non-severe SARS-CoV-2 infection. One entry per CDR3 protein, called by TCRdb with MiXCR from the 5' RACE reads. The sample comprises about 80,000 distinct CDR3 sequences, 10% to 15% of which are singletons, and around a sixth rests with the top ten. The material was whole blood, obtained at baseline. These receptors originate from an adult who was a healthcare worker with PCR-confirmed SARS-CoV-2 infection or an uninfected control (not recorded which). The donor label of this sample is uncertain. Each CDR3 is given with its conserved first and last residue. The order of the fields is clone size, D gene, V gene, J gene, CDR3 DNA, CDR3 protein. D genes are given only for firm matches. Clone size is given for some rows only: seen once, a few or many times, or a class if the clone is expanded.

>NA|NA|TRBV20-1|TRBJ2-7
TGCAGTGCTTGGGACTCGTCCTACGAGCAGTACTTC
CSAWDSSYEQYF
>few|TRBD2|TRBV11-2|TRBJ2-1
TGTGCCAGCAGCTTAGGGACTAGCGGGAGGGCCTACAATGAGCAGTTCTTC
CASSLGTSGRAYNEQFF
>NA|TRBD2|TRBV5-1|TRBJ2-4
TGCGCCAGCAGCCTCACTAGCGCCTTAGCCAAAAACATTCAGTACTTC
CASSLTSALAKNIQYF
>NA|NA|TRBV6-5|TRBJ1-1
TGTGCCAGCAGTTACTCGAAAGCAGGGATGGAAGCTTTCTTT
CASSYSKAGMEAFF
>few|TRBD1|TRBV2|TRBJ2-7
TGTGCCAGCAGTGAACCGGGACAGGCCTCCTACGAGCAGTACTTC
CASSEPGQASYEQYF
>many|NA|TRBV11-2|TRBJ2-6
TGTGCCAGCAGCTTAGTCTACTCTGGGGCCAACGTCCTGACTTTC
CASSLVYSGANVLTF
>few|NA|TRBV18|TRBJ1-1
TGTGCCAGCTCACCAATGTCCGGCAGCTTGAACACTGAAGCTTTCTTT
CASSPMSGSLNTEAFF
>many|NA|TRBV3-1|TRBJ1-5
TGTGCCAGCAGCCAAGGGGTTACAGGGAACAATCAGCCCCAGCATTTT
CASSQGVTGNNQPQHF
>NA|TRBD1|TRBV5-5|TRBJ1-4
TGTGCCAGCAGCGCAAGGACAGGGAGAGGGGAAAAACTGTTTTTT
CASSARTGRGEKLFF
>many|TRBD2|TRBV14|TRBJ2-5
TGTGCCAGCAGCGCGAACCAAGGGACTACCAAAGAGACCCAGTACTTC
CASSANQGTTKETQYF
>few|TRBD1|TRBV18|TRBJ2-3
TGTGCCAGCTCACCACTTTTAGGGACAGGGGCTAGCACAGATACGCAGTATTTT
CASSPLLGTGASTDTQYF
>few|NA|TRBV7-9|TRBJ2-1
TGTGCCAGCAGCTTAGTTGAGAATGAGCAGTTCTTC
CASSLVENEQFF
>few|TRBD2|TRBV20-1|TRBJ2-1
TGCAGTGCGGAACTAGCGGGAGGTTATAATGAGCAGTTCTTC
CSAELAGGYNEQFF
>many|TRBD1|TRBV6-5|TRBJ2-7
TGTGCCAGCAGTGGGACAGGGGGCTTGTACGAGCAGTACTTC
CASSGTGGLYEQYF
>many|TRBD1|TRBV10-3|TRBJ2-2
TGTGCCATCAGATCCCGGACAGGGACCAACACCGGGGAGCTGTTTTTT
CAIRSRTGTNTGELFF
>many|TRBD1|TRBV4-1|TRBJ1-5
TGCGCCAGCAGCCGGAGACAGGGCCCCAATCAGCCCCAGCATTTT
CASSRRQGPNQPQHF
>few|NA|TRBV7-9|TRBJ1-2
TGTGCCAGCAGCACCGGACCGGGTGGCTACACCTTC
CASSTGPGGYTF
>many|NA|TRBV30|TRBJ2-7
TGTGCCTGGAGTTCAGGAGGCTACGAGCAGTACTTC
CAWSSGGYEQYF
>many|NA|TRBV20-1|TRBJ2-3
TGCAGTGCTAGAGATCGAATCGGCCGAGATACGCAGTATTTT
CSARDRIGRDTQYF
>few|NA|TRBV6-1|TRBJ2-7
TGTGCCAGCAGTGTCGCAATGGGGGCCTACGAGCAGTACTTC
CASSVAMGAYEQYF
>NA|TRBD1|TRBV4-1|TRBJ2-7
TGCGCCAGCAGCCGGATCCCGGGACAGATCTACGAGCAGTACTTC
CASSRIPGQIYEQYF
>NA|TRBD1|TRBV20-1|TRBJ1-3
TGCAGTGCAGAACCCCACAGGGGCACCATATATTTT
CSAEPHRGTIYF
>few|TRBD1|TRBV2|TRBJ2-5
TGTGCCAGCAGTGAAGAGGGGGCGGACGAAGAGACCCAGTACTTC
CASSEEGADEETQYF
>NA|TRBD2|TRBV27|TRBJ2-5
TGTGCCAGCAGTCTATACCCCGTCCGAGCGGGGGAGACCCAGTACTTC
CASSLYPVRAGETQYF
>NA|NA|TRBV11-2|TRBJ2-7
TGTGCCAGCAGCTCGCGAAGGGCAGGAATGGGGTTCTACGAGCAGTACTTC
CASSSRRAGMGFYEQYF
>NA|NA|TRBV27|TRBJ2-7
TGTGCCAGCAGTTTACACCCTCCCGGCGAGCAGTACTTC
CASSLHPPGEQYF
>few|NA|TRBV20-1|TRBJ1-1
TGCAGTGCCGCCAGCTGGAACACTGAAGCTTTCTTT
CSAASWNTEAFF
>few|NA|TRBV5-6|TRBJ1-4
TGTGCCAGCAGCTTGGGGCCGGCAACTAATGAAAAACTGTTTTTT
CASSLGPATNEKLFF
>NA|TRBD2|TRBV7-6|TRBJ2-2
TGTGCCAGCAGCAAACTAGCGGGACACAACACCGGGGAGCTGTTTTTT
CASSKLAGHNTGELFF
>few|NA|TRBV12-3/TRBV12-4|TRBJ1-5
TGTGCCAGCAGCTACGGGACGCCTGATCAGCCCCAGCATTTT
CASSYGTPDQPQHF
>few|TRBD1|TRBV10-1|TRBJ2-7
TGCGCCAGCAGTGACCCGGGACAGGGGGCTTACGAGCAGTACTTC
CASSDPGQGAYEQYF
>NA|NA|TRBV11-2|TRBJ2-1
TGTGCCGGCAGCTTAGGGGGATATGAGCAGTTCTTC
CAGSLGGYEQFF
>NA|NA|TRBV11-3|TRBJ2-4
TGTGCCAGCAGCTCCCGGACAGAAAGCATTCAGTACTTC
CASSSRTESIQYF
>many|NA|TRBV6-6|TRBJ1-1
TGTGCCAGCAGTGTGTGGACTGAAGCTTTCTTT
CASSVWTEAFF
>many|TRBD1|TRBV4-3|TRBJ1-3
TGCGCCAGCAGCCAAGATGGCACAGGGGACGCTGGAAACACCATATATTTT
CASSQDGTGDAGNTIYF
>few|NA|TRBV10-3|TRBJ2-5
TGTGCCATCTCCGTGCAACTCCAAGAGACCCAGTACTTC
CAISVQLQETQYF
>NA|TRBD1|TRBV6-5|TRBJ1-5
TGTGCCAGCAAACCAGGGGGGATAAATCAGCCCCAGCATTTT
CASKPGGINQPQHF
>NA|NA|TRBV4-2|TRBJ2-7
TGTGCCAGCAGCCTTGTAATGGGGAGCTCCTACGAGCAGTACTTC
CASSLVMGSSYEQYF
>NA|NA|TRBV10-2|TRBJ2-5
TGCGCCAGCAGTGAGTACCCAGGGTTCGGCGAGACCCAGTACTTC
CASSEYPGFGETQYF
>NA|NA|TRBV12-3/TRBV12-4|TRBJ2-7
TGTGCCAGCAGTTTCAGGATCCGGGAGCAGTACTTC
CASSFRIREQYF
>NA|NA|TRBV2|TRBJ2-3
TGTGCCAGCAGTGAAGATTTTACAGATACGCAGTATTTT
CASSEDFTDTQYF
>NA|NA|TRBV19|TRBJ2-2
TGTGCCAGTAGGGTAGCAGACACCGGGGAGCTGTTTTTT
CASRVADTGELFF
>NA|NA|TRBV4-2|TRBJ2-3
TGTGCCAGCAGCCAAGATCCCTCGTACAGTCGAGGCACAGATACGCAGTATTTT
CASSQDPSYSRGTDTQYF
>many|TRBD2|TRBV12-3/TRBV12-4|TRBJ2-1
TGTGCCAGCAGTTGGACTAGCGTCAATGAGCAGTTCTTC
CASSWTSVNEQFF
>NA|TRBD1|TRBV4-2|TRBJ1-2
TGTGCCAGCAGCCAAGGGACCGGGACAGGGCTCTATGGCTACACCTTC
CASSQGTGTGLYGYTF
>NA|NA|TRBV10-1|TRBJ2-5
TGCGCCAGCAGACCGGAGAATGGAGAGACCCAGTACTTC
CASRPENGETQYF